This T cell receptor beta chain is from a study of identical twins. Study-wide points: A partial confounding effect on zero-insertion analyses could come from invariant MAIT and iNKT cells.

Concerning this clonotype: Its specificity is unknown.

TCRdb re-called the 5' RACE reads through MiXCR, storing one row per CDR3 protein. The sample has about 690,000 distinct CDR3 sequences, 20% to 25% seen once. CDR1 DFQATT and CDR2 SNEGSKA come from the germline V gene (reference sequence). Trimming took 2 bases from V and 8 from J; bases not matched to a gene: 11. This CDR3 has 14 amino acids. The same specimen was also included in a second study, on T cells expressing NK-cell markers. From that study: Alpha-beta TCR T cells were the sole sorting target in several experiments, owing to an anti-gamma-delta TCR antibody.

The origin of this receptor is a woman between 18 and 29 years old in good health. V is TRBV20-1 and J is TRBJ1-2; 7 bases are a match to TRBD1. Material for sequencing was PBMCs. The DNA of the CDR3 is TGCAGTGCTAGATTTACAGGGGCGGGCGAGGGCTACACCTTC. It translates to CSARFTGAGEGYTF.